This T cell receptor (beta chain) was profiled in a study of blood T cell repertoires in COVID-19. As for the study in general: COVID-19 samples, acute and convalescent, were from the United States, Italy and Spain. PBMCs, B-cell-depleted T cells, or T cells were the source of the cDNA or gDNA that made up the material.

Germline V CDR1 and CDR2: SQVTM, ANQGSEA. The CDR3 is 15 amino acids. V shed 4 bases and J shed 1 base, with 15 bases lying between them. Original processing notes: Estimated nucleated cell counts came from reference gene primer amplification. The protocol was immunoSEQ multiplex PCR, while the TCRdb copy is restricted to in-frame clones and leaves out a portion. That table gives V, J and clone size, and the DNA gave D and trimming. Seen here are 43,000 or so clones, more than 85% observed once, and the top ten hold 4.5% to 7%. The sequence was collected from a human donor in a cohort sampled during active COVID-19. The chain combines TRBV29-1 with TRBJ2-3, with D maybe TRBD2 (5 bases). Sequenced material: peripheral blood. In DNA, the CDR3 is TGCAGCGTTGCCGCTTCTAGCTACCGCACAGATACGCAGTATTTT. It yields the protein CSVAASSYRTDTQYF.